What follows are 4 T cell receptor beta chains derived from one specimen sequenced in a study of T cell repertoires in aging, cancer and after chemotherapy. TCR beta rearrangements were amplified from peripheral blood genomic DNA. Multiplex touch-down PCR with TRB-A/B primers amplified rearranged V-D-J TRB sequences. TCRdb ran MiXCR on the multiplex PCR reads and lists one entry per CDR3 protein. Altogether 950 to 1,500 distinct CDR3 sequences are present, about 26% being singletons, with the ten largest covering nearly 80%. Input material: blood. These receptors originate from a human donor with a blood cancer.

The genes are TRBV5-1 and TRBJ1-2; maybe TRBD1 (5 bases). This CDR3 spans 15 amino acids. The V gene lost 2 bases and the J gene lost 7 bases, with 18 bases spanning the gap. Germline V lookup: CDR1 SGHRS, CDR2 YFSETQ. The CDR3: CASSLGVIWGFGYTF. The CDR3 region has the DNA TGCGCCAGCAGCTTAGGAGTGATATGGGGCTTTGGCTACACCTTC. The complete variable domain, with remaining parts taken from reference TRBV5-1 and TRBJ1-2, reads KAGVTQTPRYLIKTRGQQVTLSCSPISGHRSVSWYQQTPGQGLQFLFEYFSETQRNKGNFPGRFSGRQFSNSRSEMNVSTLELGDSALYLCASSLGVIWGFGYTFGSGTRLTVV.

The chain joins TRBV28 to TRBJ1-2; TRBD1 matches at 8 bases. The CDR3 spans 15 residues. CDR1 and CDR2 (germline): MDHEN, SYDVKM. The V segment lost 3 bases and the J segment 6 bases; nucleotides outside the gene matches: 9. The CDR3 nucleotides read TGTGCCAGCAGTTTTCCACCAGGGGGCACAAATGGCTACACCTTC. It encodes CASSFPPGGTNGYTF.

This clonotype was observed a few times. The chain recombines TRBV10-3 with TRBJ1-5, with a weak D call TRBD1 (6 bases). The germline V and J ends were trimmed by 4 bases and 2 bases, with 12 bases remaining between them. This CDR3 region has 15 residues. CDR1 is ENHRY, CDR2 SYGVKD, per germline. DNA of the CDR3: TGTGCCATCAGTGCAGGACAGTATGGCAATCAGCCCCAGCATTTT. Translated: CAISAGQYGNQPQHF.

Judged by abundance, this clonotype is medium-sized. The J gene is TRBJ1-5, the V gene TRBV19; 8 bases match TRBD1. Germline V gene sequence: CDR1 LNHDA, CDR2 SQIVND (reference sequence). The J segment lost 0 bases and the V segment lost 5 bases, leaving 3 bases of the junction unmatched. This CDR3 is built from 15 residues. CDR3 in amino acids: CASSQQGASNQPQHF. CDR3 DNA sequence: TGTGCCAGTAGTCAGCAGGGGGCTAGCAATCAGCCCCAGCATTTT.